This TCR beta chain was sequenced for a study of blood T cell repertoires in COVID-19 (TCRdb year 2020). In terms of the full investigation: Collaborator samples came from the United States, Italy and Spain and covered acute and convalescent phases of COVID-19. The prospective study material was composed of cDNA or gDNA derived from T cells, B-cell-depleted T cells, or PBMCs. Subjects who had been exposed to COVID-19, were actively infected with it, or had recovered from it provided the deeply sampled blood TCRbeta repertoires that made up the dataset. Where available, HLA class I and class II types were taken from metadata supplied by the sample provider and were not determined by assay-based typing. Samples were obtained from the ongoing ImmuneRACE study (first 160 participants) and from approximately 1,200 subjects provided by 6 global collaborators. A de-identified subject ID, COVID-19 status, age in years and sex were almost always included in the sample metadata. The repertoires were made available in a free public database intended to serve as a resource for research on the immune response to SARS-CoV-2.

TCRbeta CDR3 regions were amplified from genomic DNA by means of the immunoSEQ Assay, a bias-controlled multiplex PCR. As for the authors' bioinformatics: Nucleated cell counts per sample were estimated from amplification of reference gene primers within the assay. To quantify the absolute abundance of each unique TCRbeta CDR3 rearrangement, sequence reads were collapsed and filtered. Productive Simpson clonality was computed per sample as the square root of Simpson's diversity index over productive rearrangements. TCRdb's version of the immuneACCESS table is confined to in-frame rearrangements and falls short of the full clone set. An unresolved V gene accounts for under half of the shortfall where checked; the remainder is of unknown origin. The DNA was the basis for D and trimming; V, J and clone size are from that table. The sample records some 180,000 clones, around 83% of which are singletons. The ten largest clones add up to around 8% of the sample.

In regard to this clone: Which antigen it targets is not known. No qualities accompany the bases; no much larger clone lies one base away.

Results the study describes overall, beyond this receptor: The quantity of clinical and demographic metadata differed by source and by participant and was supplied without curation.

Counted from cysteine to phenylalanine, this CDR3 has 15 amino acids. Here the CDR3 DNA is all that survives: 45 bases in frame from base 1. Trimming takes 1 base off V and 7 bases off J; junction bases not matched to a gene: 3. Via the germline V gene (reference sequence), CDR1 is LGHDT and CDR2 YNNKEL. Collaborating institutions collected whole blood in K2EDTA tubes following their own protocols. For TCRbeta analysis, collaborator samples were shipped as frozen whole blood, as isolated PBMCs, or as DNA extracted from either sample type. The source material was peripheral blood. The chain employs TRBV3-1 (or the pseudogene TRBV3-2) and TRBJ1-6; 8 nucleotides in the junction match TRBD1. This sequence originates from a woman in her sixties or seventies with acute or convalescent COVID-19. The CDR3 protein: CASSQGQGLNSPLHF. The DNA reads TGTGCCAGCAGCCAAGGACAGGGGCTAAATTCACCCCTCCACTTT.